This TCR beta chain was found in a study of blood T cell repertoires in COVID-19. Study information: Acute and convalescent COVID-19 samples came from the United States, Italy and Spain. From T cells, B-cell-depleted T cells, or PBMCs came the material, which was cDNA or gDNA.

In the original processing: Estimation of nucleated cell counts was performed using reference gene primer amplification. Here immunoSEQ multiplex PCR was the method, and the copy in TCRdb shows in-frame clones only, minus some. V and J calls and clone size are given by that table; D and trimming were obtained from the DNA. The data hold 450,000 to 500,000 clones, with approximately 83% observed a single time. This clone showed up just once. V shed 5 bases and J 9 bases; nucleotides not matched to a gene: 8. This CDR3 is built from 15 residues. CDR1 and CDR2 from the germline V gene are MNHNY and SVGAGI (reference sequence).

The gene calls are TRBV6-6 and TRBJ2-1; 12 bases are shared with TRBD2. The sequence was obtained from a human donor in a cohort sampled during active COVID-19. Sequenced: peripheral blood. CDR3 nucleotide sequence: TGTGCCAGCAGTCGACTAGCGGGAGTGAGGGGTGAGCAGTTCTTC. Its protein is CASSRLAGVRGEQFF.